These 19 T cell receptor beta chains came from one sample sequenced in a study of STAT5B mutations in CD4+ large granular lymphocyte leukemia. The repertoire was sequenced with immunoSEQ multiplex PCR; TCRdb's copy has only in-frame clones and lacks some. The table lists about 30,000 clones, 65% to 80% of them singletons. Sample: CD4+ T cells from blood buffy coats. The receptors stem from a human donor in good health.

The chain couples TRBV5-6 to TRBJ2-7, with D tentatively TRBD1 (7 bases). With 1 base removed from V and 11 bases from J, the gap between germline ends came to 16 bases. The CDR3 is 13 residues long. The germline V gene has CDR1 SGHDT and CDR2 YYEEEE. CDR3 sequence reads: CASSLLFARGEYF. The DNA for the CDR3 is TGTGCCAGCAGCTTGCTTTTCGCCAGGGGGGAGTACTTC.

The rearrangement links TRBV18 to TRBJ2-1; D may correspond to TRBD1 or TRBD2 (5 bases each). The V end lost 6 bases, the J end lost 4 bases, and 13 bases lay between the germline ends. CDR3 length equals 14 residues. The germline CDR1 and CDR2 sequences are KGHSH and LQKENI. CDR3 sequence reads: CASSHGTDYNEQFF. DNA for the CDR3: TGTGCCAGCTCCCACGGGACGGATTACAATGAGCAGTTCTTC.

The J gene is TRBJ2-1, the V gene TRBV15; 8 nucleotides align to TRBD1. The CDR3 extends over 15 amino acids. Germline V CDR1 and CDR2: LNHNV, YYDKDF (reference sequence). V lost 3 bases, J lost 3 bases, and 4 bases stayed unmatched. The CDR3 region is CATSRSTGGYNEQFF. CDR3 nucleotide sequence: TGTGCCACCAGCAGGTCTACAGGGGGCTACAATGAGCAGTTCTTC. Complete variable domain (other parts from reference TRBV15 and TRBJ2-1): DAMVIQNPRYQVTQFGKPVTLSCSQTLNHNVMYWYQQKSSQAPKLLFHYYDKDFNNEADTPDNFQSRRPNTSFCFLDIRSPGLGDTAMYLCATSRSTGGYNEQFFGPGTRLTVL.

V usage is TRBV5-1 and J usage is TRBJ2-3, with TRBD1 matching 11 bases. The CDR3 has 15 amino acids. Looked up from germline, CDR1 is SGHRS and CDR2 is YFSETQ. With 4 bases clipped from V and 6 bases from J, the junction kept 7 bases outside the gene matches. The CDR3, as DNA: TGCGCCAGCAGCGGGACAGGGGGTTGGATTGATACGCAGTATTTT. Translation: CASSGTGGWIDTQYF.

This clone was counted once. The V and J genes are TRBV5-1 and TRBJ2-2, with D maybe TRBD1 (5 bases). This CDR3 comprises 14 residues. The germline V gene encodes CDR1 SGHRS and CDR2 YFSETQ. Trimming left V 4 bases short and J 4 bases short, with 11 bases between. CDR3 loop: CASSTDRRTGELFF. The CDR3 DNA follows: TGCGCCAGCAGCACCGACAGACGCACCGGGGAGCTGTTTTTT. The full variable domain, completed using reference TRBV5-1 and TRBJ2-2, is KAGVTQTPRYLIKTRGQQVTLSCSPISGHRSVSWYQQTPGQGLQFLFEYFSETQRNKGNFPGRFSGRQFSNSRSEMNVSTLELGDSALYLCASSTDRRTGELFFGEGSRLTVL.

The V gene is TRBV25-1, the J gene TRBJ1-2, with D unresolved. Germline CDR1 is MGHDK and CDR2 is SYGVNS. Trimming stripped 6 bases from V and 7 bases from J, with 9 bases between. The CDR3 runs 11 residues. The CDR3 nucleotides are TGTGCCAGCAGCGGTCGGGTTGGCTACACCTTC. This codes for CASSGRVGYTF.

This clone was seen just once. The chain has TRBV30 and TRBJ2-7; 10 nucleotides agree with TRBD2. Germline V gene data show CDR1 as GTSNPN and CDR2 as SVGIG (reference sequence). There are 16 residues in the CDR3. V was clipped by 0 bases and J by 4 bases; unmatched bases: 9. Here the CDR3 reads CAWSVLASGGLYEQYF. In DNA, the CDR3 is TGTGCCTGGAGTGTACTAGCTAGCGGGGGTTTATACGAGCAGTACTTC. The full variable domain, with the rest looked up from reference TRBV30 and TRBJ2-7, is SQTIHQWPATLVQPVGSPLSLECTVEGTSNPNLYWYRQAAGRGLQLLFYSVGIGQISSEVPQNLSASRPQDRQFILSSKKLLLSDSGFYLCAWSVLASGGLYEQYFGPGTRLTVT.

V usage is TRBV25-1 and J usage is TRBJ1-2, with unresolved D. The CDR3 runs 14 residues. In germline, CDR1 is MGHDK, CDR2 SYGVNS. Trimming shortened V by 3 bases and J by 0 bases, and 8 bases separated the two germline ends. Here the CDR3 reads CASSDRYANYGYTF. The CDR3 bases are TGTGCCAGCAGTGACAGGTACGCTAACTATGGCTACACCTTC.

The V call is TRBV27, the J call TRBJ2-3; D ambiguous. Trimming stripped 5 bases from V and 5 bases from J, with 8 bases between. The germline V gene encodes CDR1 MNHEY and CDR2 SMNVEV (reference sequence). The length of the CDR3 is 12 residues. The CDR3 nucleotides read TGTGCCAGCAGTAGGGTGGGAGATACGCAGTATTTT. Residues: CASSRVGDTQYF.

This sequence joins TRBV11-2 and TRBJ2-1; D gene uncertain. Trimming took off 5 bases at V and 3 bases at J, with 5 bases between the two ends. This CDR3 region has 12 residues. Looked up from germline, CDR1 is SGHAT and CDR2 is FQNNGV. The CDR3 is CASSARYNEQFF. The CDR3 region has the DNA TGTGCCAGCAGCGCCCGCTACAATGAGCAGTTCTTC.

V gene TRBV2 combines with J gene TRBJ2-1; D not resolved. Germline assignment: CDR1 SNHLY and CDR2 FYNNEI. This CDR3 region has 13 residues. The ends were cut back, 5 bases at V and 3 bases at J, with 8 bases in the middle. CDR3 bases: TGTGCCAGCAGTAGTGAAGTCTACAATGAGCAGTTCTTC. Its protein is CASSSEVYNEQFF.

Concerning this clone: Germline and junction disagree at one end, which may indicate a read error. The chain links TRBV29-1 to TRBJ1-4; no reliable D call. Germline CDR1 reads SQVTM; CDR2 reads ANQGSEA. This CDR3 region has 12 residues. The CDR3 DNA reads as TGCAGCGTTGATTGGGCAAATGGAAAACTGTTTTTT. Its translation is CSVDWANGKLFF.

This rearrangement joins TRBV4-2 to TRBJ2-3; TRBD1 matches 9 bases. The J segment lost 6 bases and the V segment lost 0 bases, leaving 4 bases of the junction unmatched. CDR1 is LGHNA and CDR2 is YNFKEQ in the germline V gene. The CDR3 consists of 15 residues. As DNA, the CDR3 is TGTGCCAGCAGCCAAGAGGACAGGGGTTCCGATACGCAGTATTTT. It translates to CASSQEDRGSDTQYF.

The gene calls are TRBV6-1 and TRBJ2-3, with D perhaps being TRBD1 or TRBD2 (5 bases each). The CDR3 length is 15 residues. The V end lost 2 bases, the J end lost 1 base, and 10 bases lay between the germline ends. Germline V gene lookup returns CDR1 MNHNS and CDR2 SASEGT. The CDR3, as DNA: TGTGCCAGCAGTGAATCGGTGGGGGGCACAGATACGCAGTATTTT. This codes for CASSESVGGTDTQYF.

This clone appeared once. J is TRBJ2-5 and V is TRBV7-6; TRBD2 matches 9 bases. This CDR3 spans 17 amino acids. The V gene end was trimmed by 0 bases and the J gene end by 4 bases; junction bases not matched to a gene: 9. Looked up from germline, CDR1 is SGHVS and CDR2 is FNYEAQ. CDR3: CASSLAFAGGLIETQYF. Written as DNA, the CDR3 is TGTGCCAGCAGCTTAGCTTTCGCGGGAGGGCTAATAGAGACCCAGTACTTC.

The CDR3 bases are TGCGCCAGCAGCTTGGCTCCGGGAGTGGAAGATACGCAGTATTTT. Translated: CASSLAPGVEDTQYF. This chain joins TRBV5-1 and TRBJ2-3; D possibly corresponds to TRBD2 (6 bases). The CDR3 sequence is 15 residues long. The V gene's germline CDR1 is SGHRS and CDR2 YFSETQ. Trimming cost V 0 bases and J 5 bases, with 13 bases left between them.

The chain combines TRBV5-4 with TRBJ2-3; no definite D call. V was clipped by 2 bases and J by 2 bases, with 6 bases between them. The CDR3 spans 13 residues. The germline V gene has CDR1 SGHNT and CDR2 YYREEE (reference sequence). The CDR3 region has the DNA TGTGCCAGCAGCTTAGGCTCCACAGATACGCAGTATTTT. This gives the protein CASSLGSTDTQYF. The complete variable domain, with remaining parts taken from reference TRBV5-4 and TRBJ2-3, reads ETGVTQSPTHLIKTRGQQVTLRCSSQSGHNTVSWYQQALGQGPQFIFQYYREEENGRGNFPPRFSGLQFPNYSSELNVNALELDDSALYLCASSLGSTDTQYFGPGTRLTVL.

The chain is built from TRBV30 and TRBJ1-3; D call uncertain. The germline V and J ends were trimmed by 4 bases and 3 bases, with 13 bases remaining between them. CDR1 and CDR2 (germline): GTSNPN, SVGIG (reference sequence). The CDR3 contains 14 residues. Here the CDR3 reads CAWKDTVFGNTIYF. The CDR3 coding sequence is TGTGCCTGGAAAGACACGGTGTTTGGAAACACCATATATTTT.

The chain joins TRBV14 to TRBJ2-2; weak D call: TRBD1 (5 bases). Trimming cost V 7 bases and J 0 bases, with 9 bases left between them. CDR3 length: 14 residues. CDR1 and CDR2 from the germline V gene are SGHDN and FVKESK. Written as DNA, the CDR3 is TGTGCCAGCAAACGGACAACGAACACCGGGGAGCTGTTTTTT. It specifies CASKRTTNTGELFF.